The source of this TCR beta chain is a study of blood T cell repertoires in COVID-19. About the research overall: Samples of COVID-19 (acute and convalescent) were obtained from the United States, Italy and Spain.

Sequenced by immunoSEQ multiplex PCR; TCRdb stores in-frame clones only, minus some. The table includes a few hundred thousand clones, about 80% detected once. Clinical history reported by participants formed the basis on which cohorts were assigned. Germline loops: CDR1 SGHVS, CDR2 FNYEAQ. With 4 bases clipped from V and 1 base from J, the junction kept 8 bases outside the gene matches. This CDR3 is 17 amino acids long. The rearrangement uses TRBV7-6 and TRBJ2-3; 10 bases are shared with TRBD2. The receptor's source is a middle-aged man who had recovered from COVID-19. Sequenced input: PBMCs or T cells enriched from blood (not recorded which). DNA for the CDR3: TGTGCCAGCAGCTCTGCTAGCGGGGGCCGGGGCACAGATACGCAGTATTTT. Translated, it gives CASSSASGGRGTDTQYF.